The 15 T cell receptor beta chains below come from one sample, sequenced in a study of naive and memory T cell subsets. Treatment described: skin biopsy from PPD injection site in Mantoux-positive individual. TCR cDNA received a 3' ligated oligonucleotide that carried a UMI. The SP2 primer and nested alpha and beta constant region primers amplified ligated cDNA in four rounds. TCRdb analysed the UMI-ligation and nested PCR reads with MiXCR anew, one entry per CDR3 protein. The data contain some 30,000 distinct CDR3 sequences, 5.5% to 7.5% of them singletons. This material consisted of skin, taken from a tuberculin skin test site. The receptors were gathered from an adult in good health.

This clonotype was counted only a few times. CDR3: CASSHRDPGGDTQYF. For the CDR3, the DNA is TGCGCCAGCAGCCACCGGGACCCGGGAGGGGATACGCAGTATTTT. The chain is built from TRBV4-1 and TRBJ2-3, with 8 bases fitting TRBD2. Germline values: CDR1 MGHRA, CDR2 YSYEKL. The CDR3 length is 15 residues. J was trimmed by 6 bases and V by 3 bases; bases with no gene match: 8.

Regarding this clonotype: A much more abundant neighbour one base away suggests this may be a read error. The chain is built from TRBV7-9 and TRBJ2-1; 12 bases match TRBD1. Germline V gives CDR1 SEHNR, CDR2 FQNEAQ (reference sequence). J was trimmed by 7 bases and V by 4 bases; bases with no gene match: 11. The CDR3 length is 17 residues. The CDR3 sequence: CASSSDGGTGGGNEQFF. The CDR3 DNA reads as TGTGCCAGCAGCTCGGACGGGGGGACAGGGGGCGGAAATGAGCAGTTCTTC.

V gene TRBV7-8 combines with J gene TRBJ2-1, with 12 bases aligning to TRBD2. Trimming removed 4 bases from V and 9 bases from J; junction bases left unmatched: 4. Germline values: CDR1 SGHVS, CDR2 FQNEAQ. The CDR3 has 14 residues. The CDR3 region is CASSWTSGVGEQFF. The CDR3 DNA reads TGTGCCAGCAGCTGGACTAGCGGGGTGGGTGAGCAGTTCTTC.

Comment on this clonotype: A clone one base away is much larger, so this may be a read error. CDR3 in DNA: TGTGACAGCAGCCGGACCGACTCCTCCTACAATGAGCAGTTCTTC. Its protein product is CDSSRTDSSYNEQFF. The rearrangement links TRBV5-5 to TRBJ2-1; D gene ambiguous. Germline V CDR1 and CDR2: SGHKS, YYEKEE (reference sequence). This CDR3 is 15 amino acids long.

By sample fraction, this clonotype is medium-sized. The genes are TRBV5-5 and TRBJ1-5; the D gene is possibly TRBD1 (5 bases). The CDR3 is 14 residues long. Germline-derived CDR1 and CDR2 are SGHKS and YYEKEE (reference sequence). Trimming shortened V by 0 bases and J by 7 bases, and 11 bases separated the two germline ends. The DNA of the CDR3 is TGTGCCAGCAGCTTGGCAGGGTCGGGACAGCCCCAGCATTTT. It specifies CASSLAGSGQPQHF.

Ten or more counts support this clonotype. The V call is TRBV6-2 or TRBV6-3, the J call TRBJ2-5; 7 bases align to TRBD2. Looked up from germline, CDR1 is MNHEY and CDR2 is SVGEGT. The CDR3 runs to 15 residues. With 2 bases clipped from V and 3 bases from J, the junction kept 6 bases outside the gene matches. CDR3 DNA sequence: TGTGCCAGCAGTTACGTCCCTAGCGGCGAAGAGACCCAGTACTTC. Protein sequence: CASSYVPSGEETQYF.

The chain combines TRBV11-3 with TRBJ2-3; D is perhaps TRBD2 (6 bases). Germline CDR1 and CDR2: SGHNT and YENEEA. Deletions cut 0 bases from V and 0 bases from J, with 10 bases between. The CDR3 contains 16 residues. Written as DNA, the CDR3 is TGTGCCAGCAGCTTAGACGGCGGGGAGAGCACAGATACGCAGTATTTT. As protein: CASSLDGGESTDTQYF.

This clonotype appeared many times. The gene calls are TRBV11-2 and TRBJ2-3, with 8 bases lining up with TRBD2. CDR3 length equals 15 residues. Germline lookup yields CDR1 SGHAT and CDR2 FQNNGV. Trimming removed 0 bases from V and 7 bases from J; junction bases left unmatched: 6. This CDR3 is CASSLESGSPNTQYF. The CDR3 coding sequence is TGTGCCAGCAGCTTAGAGAGCGGGAGTCCTAATACGCAGTATTTT.

This clonotype occurred a few times. The rearrangement joins TRBV10-3 to TRBJ1-6; 9 nucleotides match TRBD1. Germline-derived CDR1 and CDR2 are ENHRY and SYGVKD. V shed 5 bases and J 2 bases; nucleotides not matched to a gene: 10. The CDR3 contains 18 residues. The DNA of the CDR3 is TGTGCCATCAGTAGATTGGACAGGGGACGGGCCTATAATTCACCCCTCCACTTT. It specifies CAISRLDRGRAYNSPLHF.

This clonotype was counted many times. The V gene is TRBV2, the J gene TRBJ2-1, with D possibly being TRBD1 (6 bases). The CDR3 extends over 15 amino acids. CDR1 and CDR2 (germline): SNHLY, FYNNEI. V was trimmed by 10 bases and J by 4 bases, leaving 20 bases between them. In DNA, the CDR3 is TGTGCCACACAACCCACAGGGTCGGAATACAATGAGCAGTTCTTC. This codes for CATQPTGSEYNEQFF.

This clonotype was observed a handful of times. The chain couples TRBV5-4 to TRBJ2-3, with D possibly TRBD1 on 5 matching bases. The CDR3 is 16 residues long. CDR1 is SGHNT and CDR2 is YYREEE in the germline V gene (reference sequence). Trimming took 4 bases from V and 5 from J, leaving 20 bases between them. CDR3 sequence (DNA): TGTGCCAGCAGCACACAAGGACACCCTAATGGAGATACGCAGTATTTT. This codes for CASSTQGHPNGDTQYF.

At least ten counts were recorded for this clonotype. V is TRBV28 and J is TRBJ1-1, with TRBD1 matching over 7 bases. The CDR3 runs 14 residues. CDR1 and CDR2 (germline): MDHEN, SYDVKM. V gave up 6 bases and J gave up 1 base; unmatched junction bases: 5. Written as DNA, the CDR3 is TGTGCCAGCAGCCAGGGGGACTGGAACACTGAAGCTTTCTTT. Translating gives CASSQGDWNTEAFF.

This clonotype was observed many times. The chain employs TRBV9 and TRBJ2-7; perhaps TRBD2 as D (5 bases). The germline CDR1 and CDR2 sequences are SGDLS and YYNGEE. The CDR3 is 17 residues long. The V gene lost 0 bases and the J gene lost 5 bases, with 21 bases spanning the gap. In nucleotides, the CDR3 is TGTGCCAGCAGCGTAGCTACGGGAAGGGAACAAAAGGACGAGCAGTACTTC. Protein sequence: CASSVATGREQKDEQYF.

This clonotype showed up just a few times. The rearrangement joins TRBV5-8 to TRBJ2-3; D is perhaps TRBD1 (6 bases). From germline, CDR1 is SGHTS and CDR2 YDEGEE. Trimming cost V 0 bases and J 3 bases, with 11 bases left between them. There are 15 residues in the CDR3. DNA of the CDR3: TGTGCCAGCAGCTTGGTACAGGGTAGGACAGATACGCAGTATTTT. Its protein product is CASSLVQGRTDTQYF.

This clonotype showed up many times. The chain employs TRBV7-2 and TRBJ1-5; no reliable D call. Germline assignment: CDR1 SGHTA and CDR2 FQGNSA. This CDR3 has 13 residues. The V gene lost 2 bases and the J gene lost 2 bases, with 4 bases spanning the gap. CDR3 region: CASSLQGNQPQHF. The CDR3 DNA reads TGTGCCAGCAGCTTACAGGGCAATCAGCCCCAGCATTTT.